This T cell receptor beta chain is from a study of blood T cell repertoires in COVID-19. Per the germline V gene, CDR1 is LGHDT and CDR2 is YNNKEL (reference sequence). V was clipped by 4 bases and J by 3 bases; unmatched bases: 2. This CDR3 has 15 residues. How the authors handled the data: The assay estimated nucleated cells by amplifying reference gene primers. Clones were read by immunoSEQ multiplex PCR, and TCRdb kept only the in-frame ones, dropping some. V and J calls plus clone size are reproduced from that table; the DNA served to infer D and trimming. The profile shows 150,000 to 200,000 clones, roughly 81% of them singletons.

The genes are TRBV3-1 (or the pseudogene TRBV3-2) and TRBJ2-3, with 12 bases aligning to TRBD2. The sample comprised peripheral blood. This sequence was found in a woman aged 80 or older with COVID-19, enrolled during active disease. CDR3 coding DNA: TGTGCCAGCAGCCTCGGACTAGCGGGGACAGATACGCAGTATTTT. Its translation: CASSLGLAGTDTQYF.